This T cell receptor (beta chain) was identified during a study of identical twins. This clonotype turned up a few times. TCRdb re-called the 5' RACE reads through MiXCR, storing one row per CDR3 protein. Counted here are about 690,000 distinct CDR3 sequences, about 20% occurring once; the ten biggest clones make up 4.3%. This CDR3 is built from 14 residues. V was clipped by 5 bases and J by 8 bases, with 13 bases between them. Germline V CDR1 and CDR2: MNHNS, SASEGT. The sample also formed part of further work on T cells expressing NK-cell markers. That publication notes: In the group of eight sequenced donors, seven were HCMV-seropositive and one was seronegative. Among four donors, these clonotypes also ranked first in the CD3+CD56-NKG2C+ fraction. HCMV specificity of the expanded NKG2C+ T cell clones was not established.

Material for sequencing was PBMCs. The sequence was obtained from a woman younger than 35 in good health. The chain carries TRBV6-1 and TRBJ1-6; D gene uncertain. CDR3 bases: TGTGCCAGCAGTCCCCAGATTGGTTATTCACCCCTCCACTTT. As protein: CASSPQIGYSPLHF.